This TCR beta chain originates from a study of T cell repertoires in cytomegalovirus infection. Overall study context: Both recently identified HLA-C-restricted and well-studied HLA-B-restricted CMV epitopes were used in the study. Matching HLA type and CMV infection were both indicated by public TCR beta signatures. Findings and caveats of the study: The study identified carriers of CMV plus the relevant HLA from cumulative public TCR beta family frequency. The response measured ex vivo was dominated by TCR beta clonotypes (HLA-C-restricted and CMV-specific).

Trimming shortened V by 5 bases and J by 0 bases, and 14 bases separated the two germline ends. The germline CDR1 and CDR2 sequences are SEHNR and FQNEAQ (reference sequence). The CDR3 spans 16 residues. Concerning this clonotype: The target antigen is unknown.

TCRdb used MiXCR to reprocess the reads, holding one entry per CDR3 protein. The sample records approximately 730,000 distinct CDR3 sequences, around 32% being singletons. Here the sequenced sample was cultured PBMCs, taken from culture after CMV antigen stimulation. V is TRBV7-9 and J is TRBJ2-4; D may correspond to TRBD1 or TRBD2 (5 bases each). The receptor's source is a human donor in good health (CMV status not recorded). Some clones in this sample may be carry-over from other donors' samples. The CDR3 protein is CASSRGDDRAKNIQYF. CDR3 coding DNA: TGTGCCAGCAGCCGAGGGGACGATAGAGCCAAAAACATTCAGTACTTC.